The clone carrying this T cell receptor beta chain was seen a single time. The CDR3 loop spans 15 amino acids. The germline V gene encodes CDR1 SGHRS and CDR2 YFSETQ. Trimming at V came to 10 bases and at J to 8 bases, leaving 16 bases not matched to a gene. These data belong to a study of blood T cell repertoires in COVID-19. Study at large: The samples span acute and convalescent COVID-19 from the United States, Italy and Spain. PBMCs, B-cell-depleted T cells, or T cells provided the cDNA or gDNA that made up the material.

Seattle patient enrollment occurred during active infection, with longitudinal follow-up thereafter. Per the original data handling: For nucleated cells, counts were estimated from reference gene primer amplification. Sequenced by immunoSEQ multiplex PCR; TCRdb stores in-frame clones only, minus some. V and J calls and clone size are as listed in that table; D and trimming were resolved from the DNA. The top ten hold around 1% of the sample, which has 190,000 or so clones, around 81% seen once. J is TRBJ2-1 and V is TRBV5-1; 9 positions match TRBD2. The sample comprised peripheral blood. The source of this sequence is a man aged 55 to 70 with COVID-19, enrolled during active disease. CDR3 sequence reads: CACTAGTSRSDEQFF. As DNA, the CDR3 is TGCGCCTGCACGGCCGGGACTAGCAGATCGGATGAGCAGTTCTTC.